These T cell receptor beta chains were read from a single sample in a study of T cell clonotyping in hematopoietic cell transplantation. Repertoires were generated with immunoSEQ multiplex PCR, while TCRdb's copy carries only in-frame clones and drops some. The data contain 7,000 or so clones, 75% to 90% of them singletons. The starting material was PBMCs, obtained 30 days after allogeneic stem cell transplant. These receptors all stem from a female patient aged 50 to 65 who had an allogeneic stem cell transplant from an unrelated donor, so the T cells may come from the graft donor. Some clones in this sample may be carry-over from other donors' samples. The CDR3 runs from the conserved cysteine through the conserved F or W.

len: 12
v_gene: TRBV28
CDR3aa: CASRTGGQPQHF

len: 13
v_gene: TRBV5-1
CDR3aa: CASSPGSGNIQYF

len: 13
v_gene: TRBV10-3
CDR3aa: CATRVTGNTEAFF

len: 14
v_gene: TRBV6-1
CDR3aa: CASSLARVNQPQHF

len: 14
v_gene: TRBV29-1
CDR3aa: CSVLPGALNTEAFF

len: 12
v_gene: TRBV29-1
CDR3aa: CSVGTEGNTIYF

len: 11
v_gene: TRBV30
CDR3aa: CAWSIRAGYTF

len: 20
v_gene: TRBV7-8
CDR3aa: CASSSPRLAGPGVNTGELFF

len: 15
v_gene: TRBV7-9
CDR3aa: CASSFPRQNTGELFF

len: 16
v_gene: TRBV7-9
CDR3aa: CASSREGQVRVYEQYF

len: 15
v_gene: TRBV7-8
CDR3aa: CASSLAGAAGNTIYF

len: 14
v_gene: TRBV6-5
CDR3aa: CASTLLYGNQPQHF

len: 16
v_gene: TRBV11-2
CDR3aa: CASSTPRRGRGYGYTF

len: 15
v_gene: TRBV11-2
CDR3aa: CASSLDRGGNQPQHF

len: 12
v_gene: TRBV6-5
CDR3aa: CASNTGVGGYTF

len: 15
v_gene: TRBV11-1
CDR3aa: CASSLGGTNTYEQYF

len: 15
v_gene: TRBV4-1
CDR3aa: CASSRTVLYSYEQYF

len: 15
v_gene: TRBV7-6
CDR3aa: CASSHSPDSSYEQYF

len: 14
v_gene: TRBV5-1
CDR3aa: CASSLEPIKTEAFF

len: 16
v_gene: TRBV7-6
CDR3aa: CASIGGTGGLNTEAFF

len: 13
v_gene: TRBV4-1
CDR3aa: CASSQDKRNTIYF

len: 14
v_gene: TRBV27
CDR3aa: CASSFGRGGSPLHF

len: 14
v_gene: TRBV30
CDR3aa: CAWSVLGGTAEQFF

len: 12
v_gene: TRBV6-4
CDR3aa: CASSDPAGTQYF